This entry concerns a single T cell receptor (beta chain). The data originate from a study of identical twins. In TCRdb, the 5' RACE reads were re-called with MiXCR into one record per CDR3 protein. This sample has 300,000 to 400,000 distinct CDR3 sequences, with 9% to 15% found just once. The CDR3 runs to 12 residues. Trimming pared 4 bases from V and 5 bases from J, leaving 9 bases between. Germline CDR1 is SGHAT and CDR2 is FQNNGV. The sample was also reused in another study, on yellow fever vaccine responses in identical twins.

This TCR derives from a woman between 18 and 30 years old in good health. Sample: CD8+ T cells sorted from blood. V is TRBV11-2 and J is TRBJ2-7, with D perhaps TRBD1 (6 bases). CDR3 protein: CASSSTGNEQYV. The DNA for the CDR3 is TGTGCCAGCAGCTCCACAGGGAACGAGCAGTACGTC.